This T cell receptor (beta chain) was sequenced for a study of cytomegalovirus exposure and HLA in healthy donors. Turning to the study itself: Approximately 180 million T cells yielded roughly 100 million unique TCR beta sequences, as an earlier analysis found.

The primer mix had 60 Vbeta and 13 Jbeta primers. Only in-frame clones appear in the TCRdb table, and some are missing; sequencing was by immunoSEQ multiplex PCR. The repertoire holds tens of thousands of clones, with roughly 63% as singletons. This clone was counted only a few times. The V gene end was trimmed by 7 bases and the J gene end by 5 bases; junction bases not matched to a gene: 14. The CDR3 consists of 17 residues. The germline V gene encodes CDR1 LNHDA and CDR2 SQIVND (reference sequence). This clonotype was sampled from a woman in her thirties in good health and CMV-seronegative. Sequencing was carried out using PBMCs. This chain joins TRBV19 and TRBJ1-5; 10 nucleotides align to TRBD1. The CDR3 protein is CASNPAGGQGSDQPQHF. The CDR3 DNA sequence: TGTGCCAGTAACCCCGCCGGGGGACAGGGGAGCGATCAGCCCCAGCATTTT.